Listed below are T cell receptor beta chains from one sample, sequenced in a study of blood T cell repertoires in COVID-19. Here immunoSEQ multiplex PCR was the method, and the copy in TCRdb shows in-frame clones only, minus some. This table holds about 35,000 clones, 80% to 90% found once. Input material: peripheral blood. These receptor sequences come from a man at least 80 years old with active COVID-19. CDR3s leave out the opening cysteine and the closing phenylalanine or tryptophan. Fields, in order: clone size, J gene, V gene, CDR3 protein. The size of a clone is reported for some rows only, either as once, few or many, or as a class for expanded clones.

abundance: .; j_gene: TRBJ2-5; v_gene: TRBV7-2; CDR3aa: ASSYQGRRETQY
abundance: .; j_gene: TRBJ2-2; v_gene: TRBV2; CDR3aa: ASYGRRTNTGELF
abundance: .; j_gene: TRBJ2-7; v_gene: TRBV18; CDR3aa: ASSPAGLAGDAYEQY
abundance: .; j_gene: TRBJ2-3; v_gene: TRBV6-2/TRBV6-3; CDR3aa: ASSYGTGAPDTQY
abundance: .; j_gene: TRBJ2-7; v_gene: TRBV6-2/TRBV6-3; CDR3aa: ASSTPGSTYEQY
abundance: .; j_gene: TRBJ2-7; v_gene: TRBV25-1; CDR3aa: ASSELAGGQGEQY
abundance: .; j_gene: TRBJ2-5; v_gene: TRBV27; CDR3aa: ASSLLTGQETQY
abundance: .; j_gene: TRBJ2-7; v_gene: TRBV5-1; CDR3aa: ASSYPGDEQY
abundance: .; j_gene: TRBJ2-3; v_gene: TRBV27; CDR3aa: ASSLLGTSGKDTQY
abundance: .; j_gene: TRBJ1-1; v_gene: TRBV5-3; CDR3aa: ARSLGTGAMNTEAF
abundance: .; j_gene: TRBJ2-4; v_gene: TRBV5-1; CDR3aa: ASSLDSRIAKNIQY
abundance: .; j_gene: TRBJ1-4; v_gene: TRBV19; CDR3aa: ASSDPAGVGEREKLF
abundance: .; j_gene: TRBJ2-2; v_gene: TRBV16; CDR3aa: ASSPNRGAGELF
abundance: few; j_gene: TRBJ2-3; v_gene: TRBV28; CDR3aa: ASSFNTDTQY
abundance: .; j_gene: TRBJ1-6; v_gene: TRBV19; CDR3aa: ASSISGTGGAHLH
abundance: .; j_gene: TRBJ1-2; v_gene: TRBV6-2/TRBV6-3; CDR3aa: ASSYFTSGYT
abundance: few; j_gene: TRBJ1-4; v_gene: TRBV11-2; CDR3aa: ASSLRGTGEKLF
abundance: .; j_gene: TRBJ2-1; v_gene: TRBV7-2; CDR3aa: ASGVRTKNNEQF
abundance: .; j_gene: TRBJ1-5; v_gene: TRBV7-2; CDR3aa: ASSLDRESNQPQH
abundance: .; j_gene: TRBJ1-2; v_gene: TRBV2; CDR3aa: ASSVEQGGRYGYT
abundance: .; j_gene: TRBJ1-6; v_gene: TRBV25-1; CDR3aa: ATSGGIDSPLH
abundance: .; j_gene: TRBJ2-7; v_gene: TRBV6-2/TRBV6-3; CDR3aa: ASSYNRGEQY
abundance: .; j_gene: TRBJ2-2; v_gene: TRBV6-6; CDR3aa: ASKGGGDTGELF
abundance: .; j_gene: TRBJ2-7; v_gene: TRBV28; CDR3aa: ASSSSSGRLSSYEQY
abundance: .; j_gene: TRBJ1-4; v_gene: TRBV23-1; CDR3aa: ASSQFAAPNEKLF
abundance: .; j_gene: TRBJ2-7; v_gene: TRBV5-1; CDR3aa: ASSPRQGSPYEQY
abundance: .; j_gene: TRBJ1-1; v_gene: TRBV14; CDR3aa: ASSQTQGLNTEAF
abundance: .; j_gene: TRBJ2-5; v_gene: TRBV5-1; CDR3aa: ASSHGETQY
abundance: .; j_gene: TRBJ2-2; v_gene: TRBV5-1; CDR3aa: ASSLAQVNTGELF
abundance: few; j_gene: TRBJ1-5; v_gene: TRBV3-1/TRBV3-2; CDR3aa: ASSQELSNQPQH
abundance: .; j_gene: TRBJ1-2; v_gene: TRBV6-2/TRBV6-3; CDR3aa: ASSSGTASGYT
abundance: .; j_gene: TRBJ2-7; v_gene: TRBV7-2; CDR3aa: ASSPGQSYEQY
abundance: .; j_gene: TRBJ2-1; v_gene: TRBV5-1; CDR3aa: ASSATATSGYNEQF
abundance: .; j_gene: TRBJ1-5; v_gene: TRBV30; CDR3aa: AWSVKDRRNQPQH
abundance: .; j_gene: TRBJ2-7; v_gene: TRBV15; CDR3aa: ATSRGGDSHEQY
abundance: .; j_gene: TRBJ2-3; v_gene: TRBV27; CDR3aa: ASSFRAGGGTDTQY
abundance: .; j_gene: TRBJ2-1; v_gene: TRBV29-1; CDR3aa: SVGLGAVWRNYNEQF
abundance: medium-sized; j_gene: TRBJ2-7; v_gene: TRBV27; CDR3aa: ASSFDRDLGYEQY
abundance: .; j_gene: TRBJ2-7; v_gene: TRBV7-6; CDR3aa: ASSLQGGSSYEQY
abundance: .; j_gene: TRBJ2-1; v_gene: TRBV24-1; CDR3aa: ATSDLRLEVSGQF
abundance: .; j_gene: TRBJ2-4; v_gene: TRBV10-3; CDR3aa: AISPGQGLAKNIQY